A single sample is the source of the 31 T cell receptor beta chains below, sequenced in a study of blood T cell repertoires in COVID-19. Assay used: immunoSEQ multiplex PCR; TCRdb lists only in-frame clones, some missing. The sample includes 150,000 to 200,000 clones, roughly 82% of them seen just once. The sample was peripheral blood. These receptors were taken from a woman in her forties with COVID-19, enrolled during active disease.

The chain carries TRBV2 and TRBJ2-1, with TRBD2 matching 8 bases. The CDR3 runs to 14 residues. V gave up 7 bases and J gave up 5 bases; unmatched junction bases: 7. The germline gives CDR1 SNHLY, CDR2 FYNNEI. In nucleotides, the CDR3 is TGTGCCAGCAAGCGGGAGCAGTTGAACAATGAGCAGTTCTTC. Translated, it gives CASKREQLNNEQFF.

The chain joins TRBV30 to TRBJ1-1; D may be TRBD1 (5 bases). Between the trimmed V and J ends, which lost 4 bases and 5 bases, there was a span of 8 bases. The V gene's germline CDR1 is GTSNPN and CDR2 SVGIG (reference sequence). This CDR3 comprises 11 residues. The DNA of the CDR3 is TGTGCCTGGACAAGGGGAACTGAAGCTTTCTTT. Protein: CAWTRGTEAFF.

The chain joins TRBV20-1 to TRBJ1-2; 8 nucleotides match TRBD1. This CDR3 has 11 residues. CDR1 and CDR2 from the germline V gene are DFQATT and SNEGSKA (reference sequence). CDR3 amino acids: CSMGQDYGYTF. CDR3 nucleotide sequence: TGCAGCATGGGACAGGACTATGGCTACACCTTC.

This clone was detected only a few times. This chain uses TRBV19 with TRBJ2-2, with D possibly TRBD2 on 6 matching bases. The CDR3 runs to 14 residues. Deletions cut 3 bases from V and 3 bases from J, with 8 bases between. The germline V gene encodes CDR1 LNHDA and CDR2 SQIVND (reference sequence). Here the CDR3 DNA reads TGTGCCAGTAGTATCCTAGCGTACACCGGGGAGCTGTTTTTT. As protein: CASSILAYTGELFF. The full variable domain, in which reference TRBV19 and TRBJ2-2 provide the parts outside the CDR3, is DGGITQSPKYLFRKEGQNVTLSCEQNLNHDAMYWYRQDPGQGLRLIYYSQIVNDFQKGDIAEGYSVSREKKESFPLTVTSAQKNPTAFYLCASSILAYTGELFFGEGSRLTVL.

This clone was seen many times. The rearrangement uses TRBV27 and TRBJ1-1; tentative D call: TRBD1 (6 bases). This CDR3 has 15 amino acids. Germline V gene sequence: CDR1 MNHEY, CDR2 SMNVEV (reference sequence). With 0 bases removed from V and 5 bases from J, the gap between germline ends came to 13 bases. The CDR3: CASSLSMGAGTEAFF. The CDR3 DNA sequence: TGTGCCAGCAGTTTATCAATGGGGGCCGGAACTGAAGCTTTCTTT.

The chain uses TRBV19 and TRBJ2-3; 9 bases line up with TRBD2. The CDR3 runs 17 residues. In germline, CDR1 is LNHDA, CDR2 SQIVND (reference sequence). With V trimmed by 4 bases and J by 0 bases, 8 bases remained unmatched. The CDR3 sequence is CASSTPRGLASTDTQYF. The CDR3 DNA sequence: TGTGCCAGTAGTACCCCCAGGGGACTAGCTAGCACAGATACGCAGTATTTT.

CDR3 region: CASTPSWALEETQYF. The DNA of the CDR3 is TGTGCCAGCACCCCTTCGTGGGCCCTCGAAGAGACCCAGTACTTC. The rearrangement uses TRBV2 and TRBJ2-5; D call uncertain. Germline CDR1 reads SNHLY; CDR2 reads FYNNEI. V lost 7 bases to trimming and J lost 3 bases, with 18 bases between them. The CDR3 runs to 15 residues.

The table lists this clone with a count of one. CDR3 nucleotides: TGTGCCAGCAGTTCGAATAGGGACTACGACAATGAGCAGTTCTTC. Encoded protein: CASSSNRDYDNEQFF. J is TRBJ2-1 and V is TRBV6-6, with TRBD2 identical over 7 bases. CDR3 length equals 15 residues. V shed 4 bases, J shed 5 bases, and the junction held 8 bases outside the gene matches. Germline V lookup: CDR1 MNHNY, CDR2 SVGAGI (reference sequence).

The chain is built from TRBV10-1 and TRBJ1-1; D might be TRBD1 (5 bases). The V gene's germline CDR1 is WNHNN and CDR2 SYGVQD (reference sequence). The V end lost 5 bases, the J end lost 1 base, and 8 bases lay between the germline ends. This CDR3 has 13 amino acids. The CDR3 bases are TGCGCCAGCAGTATGACAGCGAACACTGAAGCTTTCTTT. Amino acids: CASSMTANTEAFF.

The J gene is TRBJ2-7, the V gene TRBV5-1, with D perhaps matching TRBD1 (6 bases). The germline V and J ends were trimmed by 8 bases and 6 bases, with 21 bases remaining between them. Germline CDR1 and CDR2: SGHRS and YFSETQ. The length of the CDR3 is 14 residues. This CDR3 reads CASTRTVDDVEQYF. For the CDR3, the DNA is TGCGCCAGTACCAGGACAGTGGATGATGTCGAGCAGTACTTC.

The rearrangement joins TRBV19 to TRBJ1-1, with 9 bases lining up with TRBD1. J was trimmed by 0 bases and V by 4 bases; bases with no gene match: 9. CDR1 is LNHDA and CDR2 is SQIVND in the germline V gene (reference sequence). The CDR3 has 17 residues. The CDR3 protein is CASSTGTGFFMNTEAFF. CDR3 coding DNA: TGTGCCAGTAGTACAGGGACAGGGTTTTTCATGAACACTGAAGCTTTCTTT.

This clone was seen only once. V gene TRBV6-5 combines with J gene TRBJ2-2; maybe TRBD1 (6 bases). This CDR3 has 15 amino acids. Germline lookup yields CDR1 MNHEY and CDR2 SVGAGI. V was trimmed by 6 bases and J by 2 bases, leaving 13 bases between them. CDR3 DNA: TGTGCCAGCAGGAGCGGACAGAGCAACACCGGGGAGCTGTTTTTT. Residues: CASRSGQSNTGELFF.

The chain couples TRBV5-1 to TRBJ2-3; D gene uncertain. V was trimmed by 0 bases and J by 3 bases, leaving 8 bases between them. Germline V gene data show CDR1 as SGHRS and CDR2 as YFSETQ. The CDR3 has 14 amino acids. The CDR3 DNA reads TGCGCCAGCAGCTTGGGTACTACGACAGATACGCAGTATTTT. It is translated as CASSLGTTTDTQYF. The full variable domain, in which reference TRBV5-1 and TRBJ2-3 provide the parts outside the CDR3, is KAGVTQTPRYLIKTRGQQVTLSCSPISGHRSVSWYQQTPGQGLQFLFEYFSETQRNKGNFPGRFSGRQFSNSRSEMNVSTLELGDSALYLCASSLGTTTDTQYFGPGTRLTVL.

The chain is built from TRBV6-4 and TRBJ2-5, with 11 nucleotides matching TRBD2. With V trimmed by 4 bases and J by 5 bases, 6 bases remained unmatched. The germline V gene has CDR1 MRHNA and CDR2 SNTAGT. The CDR3 contains 15 residues. The CDR3 nucleotides read TGTGCCAGCAGTGTTGTAGCGGGGGGGCTGGAGACCCAGTACTTC. Its protein product is CASSVVAGGLETQYF.

This clone occurred a few times. The V and J genes are TRBV3-1 (or the pseudogene TRBV3-2) and TRBJ1-5; D ambiguous. CDR1 and CDR2 (germline): LGHDT, YNNKEL (reference sequence). This CDR3 is built from 12 residues. CDR3 sequence (DNA): TGTGCGACGGGGTCCGAAGGGCAGCCCCAGCATTTT. It codes for CATGSEGQPQHF.

The V gene is TRBV5-6, the J gene TRBJ1-1, with unresolved D. V was cut by 1 base and J by 4 bases, with 11 bases left in between. The CDR3 contains 14 residues. Germline V gene lookup returns CDR1 SGHDT and CDR2 YYEEEE. The CDR3 DNA reads TGTGCCAGCAGCTTGCGTGTGAGGCCCACTGAAGCTTTCTTT. Protein sequence: CASSLRVRPTEAFF. Based on the CDR3 plus reference TRBV5-6 and TRBJ1-1, the full variable domain is DAGVTQSPTHLIKTRGQQVTLRCSPKSGHDTVSWYQQALGQGPQFIFQYYEEEERQRGNFPDRFSGHQFPNYSSELNVNALLLGDSALYLCASSLRVRPTEAFFGQGTRLTVV.

Concerning this clone: The sample holds other DNA sequences that translate to the same CDR3. The chain employs TRBV7-9 and TRBJ1-2, with 8 bases matching TRBD1. Germline V gene lookup returns CDR1 SEHNR and CDR2 FQNEAQ (reference sequence). The length of the CDR3 is 14 residues. V lost 1 base to trimming and J lost 3 bases; unmatched junction nucleotides: 1. DNA for the CDR3: TGTGCCAGCAGCTTAGTGGGACAGGACTATGGCTACACCTTC. Translating it yields CASSLVGQDYGYTF.

The sample holds a few counts of this clone. The rearrangement joins TRBV19 to TRBJ2-1, with 9 bases matching TRBD2. The CDR3 has 15 residues. CDR1 and CDR2 from the germline V gene are LNHDA and SQIVND (reference sequence). The ends lost 3 bases at V and 8 bases at J; junction bases unmatched: 8. This CDR3 reads CASSMVAGVLDEQFF. The CDR3 DNA reads as TGTGCCAGTAGTATGGTAGCGGGAGTCCTGGATGAGCAGTTCTTC.

This chain connects TRBV10-2 to TRBJ1-4; 10 nucleotides line up with TRBD1. The length of the CDR3 is 15 residues. Germline-derived CDR1 and CDR2 are WSHSY and SAAADI. Losses at the gene ends were 6 bases for V and 8 bases for J; bases not matched to a gene: 9. The CDR3 DNA is TGCGCCAGCAGGACAGGGACAGGGGTGGACGAAAAACTGTTTTTT. Its protein product is CASRTGTGVDEKLFF.

The V and J genes are TRBV6-5 and TRBJ1-2; 7 bases are shared with TRBD1. Trimming at V came to 2 bases and at J to 8 bases, leaving 8 bases not matched to a gene. The CDR3 sequence is 14 residues long. Germline loops: CDR1 MNHEY, CDR2 SVGAGI. The CDR3 DNA is TGTGCCAGCAGTTACATTGGCCAGGGGGAGGGCTACACCTTC. Residues: CASSYIGQGEGYTF.

The CDR3 DNA is TGTGCCAGCAGCCTCAGAATCGACAGGGCAACCGGGGAGCTGTTTTTT. The encoded protein is CASSLRIDRATGELFF. The genes are TRBV7-2 and TRBJ2-2, with 7 nucleotides matching TRBD1. The CDR3 has 16 residues. V lost 5 bases to trimming and J lost 5 bases; unmatched junction nucleotides: 11. Germline V gene lookup returns CDR1 SGHTA and CDR2 FQGNSA.

The chain has TRBV9 and TRBJ1-1; D may be TRBD1 (6 bases). V was cut by 0 bases and J by 1 base, with 16 bases left in between. The CDR3 totals 17 residues. Germline-derived CDR1 and CDR2 are SGDLS and YYNGEE. The CDR3 spells CASSVGAGVRANTEAFF. The CDR3 nucleotides read TGTGCCAGCAGCGTAGGCGCAGGGGTCCGTGCGAACACTGAAGCTTTCTTT.

V usage is TRBV19 and J usage is TRBJ1-5; 7 nucleotides agree with TRBD1. The CDR3 covers 16 residues. The junction had 14 bases not matched to a gene; V was cut back by 7 bases and J by 5 bases. Germline V gene sequence: CDR1 LNHDA, CDR2 SQIVND (reference sequence). The CDR3 DNA is TGTGCCAGTATCAGAGCAGGGGGGATTTTTGATCAGCCCCAGCATTTT. It yields the protein CASIRAGGIFDQPQHF.

The V and J genes are TRBV10-3 and TRBJ1-2; the D is unclear. Trimming stripped 7 bases from V and 7 bases from J, with 10 bases between. This CDR3 is built from 11 residues. CDR1 is ENHRY and CDR2 is SYGVKD in the germline V gene. The CDR3 DNA sequence: TGTGCCATCAACTATATGGGTGGCTACACCTTC. Protein product: CAINYMGGYTF.

J is TRBJ2-4 and V is TRBV6-5, with 9 bases matching TRBD2. Germline lookup yields CDR1 MNHEY and CDR2 SVGAGI. This CDR3 has 15 amino acids. The J segment lost 7 bases and the V segment lost 6 bases, leaving 10 bases of the junction unmatched. The CDR3 DNA reads as TGTGCCAGCAGACTTGCGGGAGGGCGGTCGAACATTCAGTACTTC. Amino acids: CASRLAGGRSNIQYF.

The chain carries TRBV18 and TRBJ2-3, with D maybe TRBD1 (6 bases). V was pared by 0 bases and J by 1 base, with 11 bases between. Per the germline V gene, CDR1 is KGHSH and CDR2 is LQKENI. CDR3 length: 16 residues. CDR3 DNA sequence: TGTGCCAGCTCACCACCTCGGCCAGGGGGCACAGATACGCAGTATTTT. Translated: CASSPPRPGGTDTQYF.

The chain couples TRBV7-9 to TRBJ2-2; 12 nucleotides align to TRBD2. Trimming removed 4 bases from V and 6 bases from J; junction bases left unmatched: 9. Germline-derived CDR1 and CDR2 are SEHNR and FQNEAQ (reference sequence). This CDR3 is 17 amino acids long. The CDR3, as DNA: TGTGCCAGCAGCTCTCCGACTAGCGGGAGCCGCGCCGGGGAGCTGTTTTTT. Amino acids: CASSSPTSGSRAGELFF.

The V call is TRBV6-5, the J call TRBJ1-6; D call uncertain. CDR3 length: 14 amino acids. The V end lost 7 bases, the J end lost 6 bases, and 13 bases lay between the germline ends. Germline V gene data show CDR1 as MNHEY and CDR2 as SVGAGI. The CDR3 sequence is CASTSGGVNSPLHF. CDR3 in DNA: TGTGCCAGCACCTCGGGCGGGGTTAATTCACCCCTCCACTTT.

The V call is TRBV19, the J call TRBJ2-7; TRBD2 agrees at 7 bases. The CDR3 extends over 13 amino acids. In germline, CDR1 is LNHDA, CDR2 SQIVND (reference sequence). Trimming at V came to 5 bases and at J to 2 bases, leaving 3 bases not matched to a gene. The CDR3 DNA reads as TGTGCCAGTAGTCGGGGGGAACCCTACGAGCAGTACGTC. Its translation is CASSRGEPYEQYV.

This chain joins TRBV4-1 and TRBJ2-1, with D uncertain. Per germline, CDR1 MGHRA and CDR2 YSYEKL. The CDR3 loop spans 14 amino acids. V was shortened by 0 bases and J by 8 bases, with 11 bases between the two germline ends. Here the CDR3 DNA reads TGCGCCAGCAGCCAAGATAATCAGGTGGATGAGCAGTTCTTC. It is translated as CASSQDNQVDEQFF.

The V and J genes are TRBV28 and TRBJ1-1; possibly TRBD1 for D (6 bases). This CDR3 has 13 amino acids. The V end was cut by 6 bases, the J end by 8 bases, with 16 bases between. Germline V CDR1 and CDR2: MDHEN, SYDVKM. CDR3: CASSLRQGMEAFF. The CDR3 DNA is TGTGCCAGCAGCTTGAGGCAGGGGATGGAAGCTTTCTTT.